A selection of T cell receptor beta chains follows, all from one sample in a study of radiotherapy plus CTLA-4 blockade in lung cancer. Using immunoSEQ multiplex PCR, the repertoire was profiled, and TCRdb retains in-frame clones only, with some absent. Found here are tens of thousands of clones, around 79% of them singletons; the top ten hold roughly 24%. The sample in question was peripheral blood, obtained from a patient treated with radiotherapy plus ipilimumab. Receptors were obtained from a human donor with non-small cell lung cancer that progressed on radiotherapy plus ipilimumab. Both conserved end residues are part of each CDR3.

V,J,CDR3
TRBV27,TRBJ1-2,CASSSLGARGYGYTF
TRBV27,TRBJ2-7,CASSLIRFSYEQYF
TRBV15,TRBJ2-1,CATSGPEEGLAGGEQFF
TRBV7-6,TRBJ2-5,CASSLAGASGETQYF
TRBV9,TRBJ1-2,CASSVGTYPGEDGYTF
TRBV28,TRBJ2-3,CASSLRRGAYTDTQYF
TRBV29-1,TRBJ2-7,CSVTGTPSYEQYF
TRBV13,TRBJ2-5,CASSPLGAGAETQYF
TRBV27,TRBJ1-5,CASSLQGGNQPQHF
TRBV29-1,TRBJ2-7,CSVLSESYEQYF
TRBV9,TRBJ1-2,CASSPDGNYGYTF
TRBV9,TRBJ2-7,CASSVGASGRGLSYEQYF
TRBV5-6,TRBJ1-1,CASSLIPGTEAFF
TRBV5-5,TRBJ1-6,CASSFGSSYNSPLHF
TRBV18,TRBJ1-1,CASSPGTETEAFF
TRBV4-2,TRBJ1-1,CASSQDLGGVGRTEAFF
TRBV2,TRBJ2-2,CASRRLAGSPGELFF
TRBV28,TRBJ1-6,CASSSWGNSPLHF
TRBV5-6,TRBJ2-7,CASSLSRAWSSYEQYF
TRBV5-1,TRBJ2-3,CASSLGRPTDTQYF
TRBV9,TRBJ2-3,CASSVGTKAGDTQYF
TRBV2,TRBJ2-2,CASRGTSGNTGELFF
TRBV10-3,TRBJ1-6,CAISESEAGNSPLHF
TRBV28,TRBJ2-7,CASSGGGGYEQYF
TRBV28,TRBJ2-7,CASSLTLAAGEQYF
TRBV7-8,TRBJ2-2,CASTREAGEATGELFF
TRBV7-6,TRBJ1-2,CASSQSPGQGAGYGYTF
TRBV7-6,TRBJ1-3,CASSLDGTGTGNTIYF
TRBV28,TRBJ2-1,CASSPLATYNEQFF
TRBV9,TRBJ2-7,CASSPGGTGHYEQYF
TRBV7-7,TRBJ2-7,CASSLGPNYEQYF
TRBV10-2,TRBJ1-6,CASRGPYNSPLHF
TRBV6-6,TRBJ1-1,CASSDEALEAFF
TRBV28,TRBJ1-3,CASLRKNTIYF
TRBV5-6,TRBJ1-1,CASSLYEVAEAFF
TRBV7-9,TRBJ2-3,CASRDPGGLSTDTQYF
TRBV4-1,TRBJ1-5,CASSQEVTGEQPQHF
TRBV13,TRBJ1-1,CASSLQGFEAFF
TRBV13,TRBJ1-2,CASIAYDRPYGYTF
TRBV5-5,TRBJ2-1,CASRYRQGIGNEQFF
TRBV5-1,TRBJ1-1,CASSLRVRQGWENTEAFF
TRBV27,TRBJ1-3,CASSPHISGNTIYF
TRBV2,TRBJ2-3,CASRWRGATDTQYF
TRBV5-8,TRBJ1-5,CASSLVFTGHQPQHF
TRBV5-6,TRBJ1-1,CASAGGWNTEAFF
TRBV7-3,TRBJ2-3,CASSWTGGTDTQYF
TRBV25-1,TRBJ1-2,CASCRTDLDLTF
TRBV28,TRBJ1-5,CASSLGQMNNQPQHF
TRBV2,TRBJ1-2,CASSALGSPRGYTF
TRBV7-9,TRBJ1-4,CASSLDREDEKLFF
TRBV27,TRBJ2-1,CASSFGTLRFF
TRBV19,TRBJ1-4,CASTRGSTNEKLFF
TRBV9,TRBJ1-6,CASSVGGGNSPLHF
TRBV28,TRBJ1-1,CASSPTRGDMNTEAFF
TRBV5-1,TRBJ2-5,CASSLVAGGDETQYF
TRBV30,TRBJ1-5,CAWSVGQGNQPQHF
TRBV28,TRBJ2-1,CASSRTLAGGLDEQFF
TRBV7-9,TRBJ1-1,CASSLIGQGPEAFF